This record looks at one T cell receptor (beta chain) sequence and its context. This specimen belongs to a study of radiation and T cells in renal cell carcinoma. Trimming stripped 4 bases from V and 4 bases from J, with 10 bases between. The CDR3 is made up of 13 amino acids. Germline V gene sequence: CDR1 LNHDA, CDR2 SQIVND (reference sequence). Time point of the sample: blood 2 weeks post-SBRT. Treatment described: 15 Gy SBRT to primary tumor, nephrectomy 4 weeks later. Here immunoSEQ multiplex PCR was the method, and the copy in TCRdb shows in-frame clones only, minus some. The profile shows over 60,000 clones, around three quarters of them singletons.

This TCR was recovered from a man in his sixties with renal cell carcinoma. The specimen comprised blood, sampled from a patient whose treatment included radiotherapy and nephrectomy. The rearrangement uses TRBV19 and TRBJ1-2; D gene unclear. The chain's CDR3 is CASSRDNGYGYTF. The CDR3 region has the DNA TGTGCCAGTAGTAGAGACAACGGCTATGGCTACACCTTC.